The sequence of this T cell receptor beta chain was determined in a study of technical replicates of blood from a handful of donors. Clones were read by immunoSEQ multiplex PCR, and TCRdb kept only the in-frame ones, dropping some. This sample has 50,000 to 70,000 clones, with less than 90% found just once. Germline V lookup: CDR1 SEHNR, CDR2 FQNEAQ (reference sequence). V dropped 4 bases and J dropped 5 bases, with 17 bases sitting between them. This CDR3 is 15 amino acids long. The J gene is TRBJ1-2, the V gene TRBV7-9, with D possibly TRBD1 on 5 matching bases. The TCR sequence derives from a human donor in good health. Some clones in this sample may be carry-over from other donors' samples. Sequencing used PBMCs. This CDR3 is CASSSEKTASYGYTF. DNA for the CDR3: TGTGCCAGCAGCTCAGAGAAGACAGCTTCTTATGGCTACACCTTC.